Following are 27 T cell receptor beta chains from one sample sequenced in a study of patients and donors after allogeneic stem cell transplantation. In TCRdb, the RT-PCR reads were re-called with MiXCR into one record per CDR3 protein. The sample yields roughly 250,000 distinct CDR3 sequences, 13% to 15% seen once. Material: blood, either unsorted or a sorted T cell fraction (not recorded which). These TCRs come from a human donor who was either an allogeneic HSCT recipient or a stem cell or donor lymphocyte infusion donor (not recorded which). It is not recorded whose cells these are; they may come from a transplant donor.

This clonotype was seen at least ten times. The chain joins TRBV29-1 to TRBJ2-5; maybe TRBD1 (6 bases). Germline assignment: CDR1 SQVTM and CDR2 ANQGSEA. Trimming shortened V by 7 bases and J by 6 bases, and 18 bases separated the two germline ends. The CDR3 is 13 amino acids. CDR3 bases: TGCAGCGCTCTACAGGGAATCGGCCAGACCCAGTACTTC. It codes for CSALQGIGQTQYF.

The chain carries TRBV20-1 and TRBJ1-1; the D gene is possibly TRBD1 (5 bases). This CDR3 contains 14 residues. Germline-derived CDR1 and CDR2 are DFQATT and SNEGSKA (reference sequence). The V end lost 6 bases, the J end lost 8 bases, and 22 bases lay between the germline ends. Here the CDR3 DNA reads TGCAGTGCCGCCAGGGACCGGGTAGTAATGGAAGCTTTCTTT. It encodes CSAARDRVVMEAFF.

This clonotype was seen at least ten times. The rearrangement joins TRBV28 to TRBJ1-4; possibly TRBD1 for D (5 bases). The CDR3 extends over 11 amino acids. Between the trimmed V and J ends, which lost 8 bases and 11 bases, there was a span of 12 bases. The germline V gene has CDR1 MDHEN and CDR2 SYDVKM. CDR3 coding DNA: TGTGCCAGCGGGGGGACCTCCAAACTGTTTTTT. It is translated as CASGGTSKLFF.

This clonotype occurred a few times. Here the CDR3 reads CASSPQANYGYTF. The CDR3 DNA reads TGCGCCAGCAGTCCACAAGCTAACTATGGCTACACCTTC. This chain uses TRBV5-1 with TRBJ1-2; D not resolved. V dropped 5 bases and J dropped 0 bases, with 8 bases sitting between them. Germline V CDR1 and CDR2: SGHRS, YFSETQ. This CDR3 is built from 13 residues.

There are many counts of this clonotype. The chain is built from TRBV9 and TRBJ2-5, with D uncertain. This CDR3 comprises 13 residues. V was cut by 1 base and J by 5 bases, with 9 bases left in between. Germline-derived CDR1 and CDR2 are SGDLS and YYNGEE. Written as DNA, the CDR3 is TGTGCCAGCAGCGTAACTCCTTGGGAGACCCAGTACTTC. It translates to CASSVTPWETQYF.

This clonotype was seen a handful of times. The V call is TRBV19, the J call TRBJ1-5, with D maybe TRBD1 (6 bases). This CDR3 spans 17 amino acids. V was cut by 2 bases and J by 0 bases, with 14 bases left in between. Germline assignment: CDR1 LNHDA and CDR2 SQIVND (reference sequence). CDR3 protein: CASSIFGRGYSNQPQHF. For the CDR3, the DNA is TGTGCCAGTAGTATATTCGGCAGGGGATATAGCAATCAGCCCCAGCATTTT.

This clonotype was counted ten times or more. This sequence joins TRBV5-4 and TRBJ1-6; TRBD1 is a possible D gene (6 bases). Trimming removed 5 bases from V and 9 bases from J, with 15 bases in between. CDR1 is SGHNT and CDR2 is YYREEE in the germline V gene (reference sequence). The length of the CDR3 is 14 residues. The CDR3, as DNA: TGTGCCAGCAGTGATGCGGGGGCGCGTTCACCCCTCCACTTT. It is translated as CASSDAGARSPLHF.

In this sample, this clonotype turned up a few times. The chain employs TRBV20-1 and TRBJ1-1, with D possibly matching TRBD1 (5 bases). Trimming cost V 1 base and J 7 bases, with 16 bases left between them. CDR1 is DFQATT and CDR2 is SNEGSKA in the germline V gene (reference sequence). This CDR3 is 14 amino acids long. CDR3 bases: TGCAGTGCTAGAGGCTTCGTGGGGACCCATGAAGCTTTCTTT. This sequence encodes CSARGFVGTHEAFF.

This clonotype appeared a few times. The J gene is TRBJ1-1, the V gene TRBV20-1; 7 bases match TRBD1. This CDR3 has 14 amino acids. V trimming: 2 bases; J trimming: 1 base; junction bases outside the gene matches: 4. Germline CDR1 reads DFQATT; CDR2 reads SNEGSKA (reference sequence). The CDR3 loop reads CSARKNRGNTEAFF. The DNA for the CDR3 is TGCAGTGCTAGAAAAAACAGGGGGAACACTGAAGCTTTCTTT.

This clonotype was detected a few times. The chain employs TRBV20-1 and TRBJ2-1, with TRBD2 matching over 14 bases. CDR3 length: 16 residues. V shed 5 bases, J shed 6 bases, and the junction held 9 bases outside the gene matches. The germline gives CDR1 DFQATT, CDR2 SNEGSKA (reference sequence). In DNA, the CDR3 is TGCAGTGCTCCGCGGACTAGCGGGAGGATGGGCAATGAGCAGTTCTTC. The encoded protein is CSAPRTSGRMGNEQFF.

V gene TRBV9 combines with J gene TRBJ2-5, with TRBD2 identical over 15 bases. V lost 4 bases to trimming and J lost 5 bases; unmatched junction nucleotides: 6. The germline gives CDR1 SGDLS, CDR2 YYNGEE. The CDR3 is 16 amino acids. The CDR3 DNA reads TGTGCCAGCAGCAGGACTAGCGGGAGGGCCAGGGAGACCCAGTACTTC. It is translated as CASSRTSGRARETQYF.

There are many counts of this clonotype. The CDR3 is CASRYPGGEGTEAFF. CDR3 nucleotides: TGTGCCAGCAGATACCCAGGGGGCGAGGGGACTGAAGCTTTCTTT. The rearrangement uses TRBV12-3 or TRBV12-4 and TRBJ1-1; 8 nucleotides line up with TRBD1. The V segment lost 6 bases and the J segment 5 bases; nucleotides outside the gene matches: 11. The CDR3 extends over 15 amino acids.

This clonotype was seen only a few times. This chain uses TRBV20-1 with TRBJ2-7; 7 positions match TRBD2. CDR1 and CDR2 (germline): DFQATT, SNEGSKA (reference sequence). V shed 5 bases, J shed 5 bases, and the junction held 6 bases outside the gene matches. This CDR3 is 12 amino acids long. CDR3 nucleotide sequence: TGCAGTGCTTTTGGGGGGGTCAACGAGCAGTACTTC. Translated, it gives CSAFGGVNEQYF.

This chain joins TRBV5-1 and TRBJ2-1; no clear D gene. Trimming took 4 bases from V and 0 from J, leaving 8 bases between them. Germline V gene lookup returns CDR1 SGHRS and CDR2 YFSETQ. The CDR3 consists of 14 residues. CDR3 in DNA: TGCGCCAGCAGCCGTGGGGACTCCTACAATGAGCAGTTCTTC. Residues: CASSRGDSYNEQFF.

The chain combines TRBV7-9 with TRBJ2-7; D may correspond to TRBD1 or TRBD2 (9 bases each). The CDR3 has 14 residues. Trimming stripped 5 bases from V and 7 bases from J, with 18 bases between. Germline CDR1 is SEHNR and CDR2 is FQNEAQ (reference sequence). The CDR3: CASSRTGAGGEQYF. For the CDR3, the DNA is TGTGCCAGCAGCCGGACAGGGGCGGGAGGGGAGCAGTACTTC.

The table lists this clonotype with many counts. This chain joins TRBV4-1 and TRBJ1-3; D call uncertain. CDR1 MGHRA and CDR2 YSYEKL come from the germline V gene. The V end was cut by 4 bases, the J end by 0 bases, with 10 bases between. This CDR3 has 15 residues. Here the CDR3 reads CASSRSGPSGNTIYF. The CDR3 region has the DNA TGCGCCAGCAGCCGGTCGGGTCCCTCTGGAAACACCATATATTTT.

At least ten counts were recorded for this clonotype. V gene TRBV20-1 combines with J gene TRBJ2-3; 10 nucleotides match TRBD2. Germline loops: CDR1 DFQATT, CDR2 SNEGSKA (reference sequence). The CDR3 runs to 18 residues. After removal of 0 bases from V and 0 bases from J, the junction contained 9 bases not matched to a gene. The CDR3 reads CSARDRGLAETSTDTQYF. CDR3 DNA: TGCAGTGCTAGAGATCGAGGACTAGCGGAGACTAGCACAGATACGCAGTATTTT.

This clonotype was seen only a few times. The chain has TRBV19 and TRBJ1-5, with D hard to call. The CDR3 is made up of 15 amino acids. Germline V gives CDR1 LNHDA, CDR2 SQIVND (reference sequence). V was trimmed by 5 bases and J by 1 base, leaving 12 bases between them. The CDR3 is CASSLLLRSNQPQHF. The CDR3 nucleotides read TGTGCCAGTAGTCTCCTCCTCAGGAGCAATCAGCCCCAGCATTTT.

This clonotype showed up just a few times. The chain uses TRBV7-9 and TRBJ1-4; unclear D gene. Trimming took off 2 bases at V and 3 bases at J, with 10 bases between the two ends. CDR1 and CDR2 (germline): SEHNR, FQNEAQ (reference sequence). This CDR3 has 15 amino acids. The CDR3 here is CASSLLFGSNEKLFF. CDR3 coding DNA: TGTGCCAGCAGCTTACTGTTCGGGTCTAATGAAAAACTGTTTTTT.

J is TRBJ1-6 and V is TRBV12-3 or TRBV12-4; D unclear. The CDR3 is 13 residues long. V lost 7 bases, J lost 6 bases, and 10 bases lay in between. CDR3 sequence reads: CASTSSPNSPLHF. CDR3 sequence (DNA): TGTGCCAGCACCAGCAGCCCTAATTCACCCCTCCACTTT.

This chain uses TRBV6-1 with TRBJ2-4, with D maybe TRBD2 (6 bases). The CDR3 runs 13 residues. Deletions cut 6 bases from V and 6 bases from J, with 12 bases between. Germline CDR1 MNHNS, CDR2 SASEGT. The CDR3 reads CASSPQRANIQYF. CDR3 DNA: TGTGCCAGCAGCCCTCAGCGGGCAAACATTCAGTACTTC.

In its sample, this clonotype was seen many times. This CDR3 is CASSARRKYTGELFF. The CDR3 DNA reads TGTGCCAGCAGCGCGCGACGGAAATACACCGGGGAGCTGTTTTTT. The V gene is TRBV7-9, the J gene TRBJ2-2; no clear D. The V and J ends lost 5 bases and 3 bases respectively, with 13 bases between them. Looked up from germline, CDR1 is SEHNR and CDR2 is FQNEAQ (reference sequence). The CDR3 is 15 amino acids.

This rearrangement joins TRBV20-1 to TRBJ2-2; 9 bases are shared with TRBD1. The CDR3 consists of 14 residues. Germline CDR1 reads DFQATT; CDR2 reads SNEGSKA (reference sequence). Germline trimming cut 6 bases from V and 6 bases from J; bases unmatched to any gene: 8. The CDR3 DNA sequence: TGCAGTGCCCAGGGACAGGGTGTCGCCGGGGAGCTGTTTTTT. This encodes CSAQGQGVAGELFF.

This clonotype has only a few counts. The rearrangement links TRBV4-2 to TRBJ1-2; D may be TRBD1 (6 bases). Trimming removed 3 bases from V and 5 bases from J, with 13 bases in between. The CDR3 has 14 residues. The V gene's germline CDR1 is LGHNA and CDR2 YNFKEQ. The CDR3 reads CASSQEITGYGYTF. The CDR3 DNA reads TGTGCCAGCAGCCAGGAAATTACAGGGTATGGCTACACCTTC.

Only a few counts were recorded for this clonotype. The genes are TRBV2 and TRBJ2-2, with TRBD2 identical over 13 bases. The V and J ends lost 6 bases and 4 bases, in that order; junction bases with no gene match: 8. The CDR3 runs to 17 residues. Germline V CDR1 and CDR2: SNHLY, FYNNEI. The CDR3 nucleotides are TGTGCCAGCAGCAGGACTAGCGGGGGCAGTTCCACCGGGGAGCTGTTTTTT. Translated, it gives CASSRTSGGSSTGELFF.

In nucleotides, the CDR3 is TGTGCCAGCAGTGACTACAGGGTAGCGGGAAGGAATGAGCAGTTCTTC. Translation: CASSDYRVAGRNEQFF. V gene TRBV12-3 or TRBV12-4 combines with J gene TRBJ2-1; 8 nucleotides line up with TRBD2. This CDR3 has 16 amino acids. The J segment lost 7 bases and the V segment lost 5 bases, leaving 13 bases of the junction unmatched.

This clonotype has a count of ten or more. The V gene is TRBV4-3, the J gene TRBJ2-7; D gene ambiguous. The CDR3 extends over 14 amino acids. Germline V lookup: CDR1 LGHNA, CDR2 YSLEER. With 0 bases removed from V and 3 bases from J, the gap between germline ends came to 9 bases. The CDR3: CASSQEATFYEQYF. The DNA of the CDR3 is TGCGCCAGCAGCCAAGAAGCGACTTTCTACGAGCAGTACTTC.